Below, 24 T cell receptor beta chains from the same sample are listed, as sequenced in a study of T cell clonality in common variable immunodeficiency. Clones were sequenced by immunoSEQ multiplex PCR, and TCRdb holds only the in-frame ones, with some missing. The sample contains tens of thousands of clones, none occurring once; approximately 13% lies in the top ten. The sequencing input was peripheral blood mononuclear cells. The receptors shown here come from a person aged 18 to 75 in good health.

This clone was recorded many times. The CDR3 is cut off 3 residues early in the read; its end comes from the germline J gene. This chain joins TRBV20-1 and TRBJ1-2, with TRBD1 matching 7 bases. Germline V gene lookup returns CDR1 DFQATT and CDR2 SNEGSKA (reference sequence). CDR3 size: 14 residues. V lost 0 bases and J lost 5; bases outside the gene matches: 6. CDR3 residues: CSARELGQLYGYTF. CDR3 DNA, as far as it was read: TGCAGTGCTAGAGAGTTGGGACAGCTTTATGGC.

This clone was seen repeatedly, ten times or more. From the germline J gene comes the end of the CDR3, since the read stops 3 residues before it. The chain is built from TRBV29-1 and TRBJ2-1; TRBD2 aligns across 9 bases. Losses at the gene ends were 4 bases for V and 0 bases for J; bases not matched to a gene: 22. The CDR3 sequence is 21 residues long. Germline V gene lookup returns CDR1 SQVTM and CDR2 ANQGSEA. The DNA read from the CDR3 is TGCAGCGTTGGAGCTAGCGGGAACTACTATTCCGACACAAGCTCCTACAATGAG. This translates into CSVGASGNYYSDTSSYNE. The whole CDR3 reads CSVGASGNYYSDTSSYNEQFF.

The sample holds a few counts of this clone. CDR3 sequence: CASSLGPAGNEQFF. The covered CDR3 bases are TGTGCCAGCAGCTTGGGCCCCGCGGGGAATGAG. The chain joins TRBV7-6 to TRBJ2-1; a possible D gene is TRBD2 (6 bases). The read falls 3 residues short of the CDR3 end, and the missing part is taken from the germline J gene. From germline, CDR1 is SGHVS and CDR2 FNYEAQ. V was shortened by 3 bases and J by 7 bases, with 13 bases between the two germline ends. This CDR3 comprises 14 residues.

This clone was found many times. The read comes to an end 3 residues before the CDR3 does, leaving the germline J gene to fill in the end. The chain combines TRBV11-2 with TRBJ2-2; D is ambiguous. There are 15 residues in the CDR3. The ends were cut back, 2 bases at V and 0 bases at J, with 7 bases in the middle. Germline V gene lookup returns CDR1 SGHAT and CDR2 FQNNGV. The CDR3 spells CASSLRLANTGELFF. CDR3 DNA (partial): TGTGCCAGCAGCTTACGCCTAGCGAACACCGGGGAG.

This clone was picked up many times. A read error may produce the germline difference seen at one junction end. The sequenced CDR3 bases are TGCAGTGCCAGAGCGGGGGGACTCACAGATACG. Its translation: CSARAGGLTDT. The full CDR3 reads CSARAGGLTDTQYF. The chain has TRBV20-1 and TRBJ2-3; 9 nucleotides agree with TRBD2. The DNA ends 3 residues before the CDR3 does, and the rest of the CDR3 is filled in from the germline J gene. Germline V lookup: CDR1 DFQATT, CDR2 SNEGSKA (reference sequence). The CDR3 extends over 14 amino acids.

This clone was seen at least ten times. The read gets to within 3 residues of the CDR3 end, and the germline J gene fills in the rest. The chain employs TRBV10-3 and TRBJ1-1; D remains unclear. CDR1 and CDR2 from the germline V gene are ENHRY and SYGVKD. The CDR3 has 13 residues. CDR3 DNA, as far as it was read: TGTGTCTCGAGTCGGGGTGAAGGCACTGAA. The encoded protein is CVSSRGEGTE. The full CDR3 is CVSSRGEGTEAFF.

The CDR3 sequence is CASSPSSGNEKLFF. The sequenced CDR3 bases are TGTGCCAGCTCACCATCATCAGGGAATGAAAAG. The chain recombines TRBV18 with TRBJ2-2, with D possibly being TRBD1 (5 bases). The sequence runs out 3 residues before the end of the CDR3; the remainder is reconstructed from the germline J gene. Per the germline V gene, CDR1 is KGHSH and CDR2 is LQKENI. The CDR3 extends over 14 amino acids.

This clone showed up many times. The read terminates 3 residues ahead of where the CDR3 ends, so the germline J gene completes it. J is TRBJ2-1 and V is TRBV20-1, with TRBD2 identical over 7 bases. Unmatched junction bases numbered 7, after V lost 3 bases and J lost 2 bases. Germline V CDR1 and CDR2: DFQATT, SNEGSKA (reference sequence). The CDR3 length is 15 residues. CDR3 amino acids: CSASSAGVAYNEQFF. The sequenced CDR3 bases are TGCAGTGCTAGTTCTGCGGGGGTCGCCTACAATGAG.

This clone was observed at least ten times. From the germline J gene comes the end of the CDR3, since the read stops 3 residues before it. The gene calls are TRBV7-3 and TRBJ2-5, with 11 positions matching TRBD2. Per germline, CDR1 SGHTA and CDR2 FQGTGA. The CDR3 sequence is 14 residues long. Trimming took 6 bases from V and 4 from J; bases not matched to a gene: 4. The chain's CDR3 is CASSPTSGGETQYF. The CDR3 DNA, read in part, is TGTGCCAGCAGTCCCACTAGCGGGGGAGAGACC.

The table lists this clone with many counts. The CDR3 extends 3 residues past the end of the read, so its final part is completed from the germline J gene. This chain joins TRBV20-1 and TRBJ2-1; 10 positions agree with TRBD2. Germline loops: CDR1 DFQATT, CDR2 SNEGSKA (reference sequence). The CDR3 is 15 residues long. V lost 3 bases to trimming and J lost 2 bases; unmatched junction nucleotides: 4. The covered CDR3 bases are TGCAGTGCTAGTTTAGCGGGGGGCACCTACAATGAG. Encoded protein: CSASLAGGTYNE. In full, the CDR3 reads CSASLAGGTYNEQFF.

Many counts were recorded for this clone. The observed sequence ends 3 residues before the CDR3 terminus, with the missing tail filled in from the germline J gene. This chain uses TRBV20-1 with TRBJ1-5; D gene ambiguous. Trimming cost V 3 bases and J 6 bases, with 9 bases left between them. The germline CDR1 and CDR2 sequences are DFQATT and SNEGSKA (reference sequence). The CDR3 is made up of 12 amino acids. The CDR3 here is CSARVGFQPQHF. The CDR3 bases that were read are TGCAGTGCTAGGGTAGGGTTTCAGCCC.

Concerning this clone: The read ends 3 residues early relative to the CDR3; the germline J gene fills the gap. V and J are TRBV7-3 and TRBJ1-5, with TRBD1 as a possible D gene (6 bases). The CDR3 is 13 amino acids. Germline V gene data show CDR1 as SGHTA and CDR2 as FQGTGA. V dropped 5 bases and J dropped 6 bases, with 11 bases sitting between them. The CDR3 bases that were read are TGTGCCAGCAGCGCCGGGACAAGTCAGCCC. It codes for CASSAGTSQP. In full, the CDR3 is CASSAGTSQPQHF.

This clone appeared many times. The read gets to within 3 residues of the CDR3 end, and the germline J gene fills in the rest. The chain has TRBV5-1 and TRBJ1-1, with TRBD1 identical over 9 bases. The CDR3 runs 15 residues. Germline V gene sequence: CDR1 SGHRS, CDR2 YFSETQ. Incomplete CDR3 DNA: TGCGCCAGCAGCGTAGAACAGGGGGCCCTAACCGAA. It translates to CASSVEQGALTE. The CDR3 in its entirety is CASSVEQGALTEAFF.

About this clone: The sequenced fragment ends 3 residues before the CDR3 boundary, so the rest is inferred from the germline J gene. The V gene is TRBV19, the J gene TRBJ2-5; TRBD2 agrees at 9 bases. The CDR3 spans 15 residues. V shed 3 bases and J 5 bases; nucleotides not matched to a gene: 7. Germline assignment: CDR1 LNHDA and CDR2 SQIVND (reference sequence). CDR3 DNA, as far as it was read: TGTGCCAGTAGTATGATACTAGCGGGCAGGGAGACC. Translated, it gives CASSMILAGRET. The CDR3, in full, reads CASSMILAGRETQYF.

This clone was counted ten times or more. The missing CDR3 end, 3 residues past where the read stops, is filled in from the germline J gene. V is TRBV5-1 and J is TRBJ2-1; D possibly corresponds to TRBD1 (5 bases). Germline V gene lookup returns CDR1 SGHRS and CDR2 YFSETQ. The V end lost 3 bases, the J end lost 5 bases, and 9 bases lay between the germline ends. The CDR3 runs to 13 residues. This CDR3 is CASSWTIDNEQFF. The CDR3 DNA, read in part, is TGCGCCAGCAGCTGGACAATTGACAATGAG.

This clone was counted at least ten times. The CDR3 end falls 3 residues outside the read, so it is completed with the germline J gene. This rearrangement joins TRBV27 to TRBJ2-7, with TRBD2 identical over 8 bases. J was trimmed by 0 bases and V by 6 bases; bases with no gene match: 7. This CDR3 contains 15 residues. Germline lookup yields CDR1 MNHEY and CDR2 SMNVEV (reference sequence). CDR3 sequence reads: CASSRGAGDSYEQYF. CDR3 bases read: TGTGCCAGCAGCCGGGGAGCGGGGGACTCCTACGAG.

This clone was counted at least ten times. This CDR3 is CATSRDEADTQYF. CDR3 DNA, as far as it was read: TGTGCCACCAGCAGAGATGAGGCAGATACG. The V and J genes are TRBV15 and TRBJ2-3; D gene unclear. The read terminates 3 residues ahead of where the CDR3 ends, so the germline J gene completes it. The CDR3 sequence is 13 residues long. V lost 0 bases to trimming and J lost 4 bases, with 5 bases between them. Germline lookup yields CDR1 LNHNV and CDR2 YYDKDF (reference sequence). The whole variable domain, filled in from reference TRBV15 and TRBJ2-3, reads DAMVIQNPRYQVTQFGKPVTLSCSQTLNHNVMYWYQQKSSQAPKLLFHYYDKDFNNEADTPDNFQSRRPNTSFCFLDIRSPGLGDTAMYLCATSRDEADTQYFGPGTRLTVL.

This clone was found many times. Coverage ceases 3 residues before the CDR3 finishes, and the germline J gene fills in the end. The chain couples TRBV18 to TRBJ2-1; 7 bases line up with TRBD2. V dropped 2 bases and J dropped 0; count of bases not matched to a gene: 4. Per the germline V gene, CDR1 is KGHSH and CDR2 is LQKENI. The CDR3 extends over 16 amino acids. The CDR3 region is CASSPLGGSSYNEQFF. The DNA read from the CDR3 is TGTGCCAGCTCACCATTGGGGGGGAGCTCCTACAATGAG.

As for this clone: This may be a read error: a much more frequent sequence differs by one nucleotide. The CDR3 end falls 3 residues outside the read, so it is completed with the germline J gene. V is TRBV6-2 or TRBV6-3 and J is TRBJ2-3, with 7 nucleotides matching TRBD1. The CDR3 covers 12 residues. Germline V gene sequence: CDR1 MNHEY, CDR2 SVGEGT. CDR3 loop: CASGDRKETQYF. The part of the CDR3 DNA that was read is TGTGCCAGTGGGGACAGAAAAGAGACG.

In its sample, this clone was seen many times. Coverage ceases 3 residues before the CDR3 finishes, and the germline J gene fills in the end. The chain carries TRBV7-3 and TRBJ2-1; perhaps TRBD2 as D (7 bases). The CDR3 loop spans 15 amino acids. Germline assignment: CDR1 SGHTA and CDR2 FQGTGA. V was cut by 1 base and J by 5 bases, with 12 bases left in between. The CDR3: CASSLMGGGHNEQFF. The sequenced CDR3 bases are TGTGCCAGCAGCTTAATGGGGGGGGGCCACAATGAG.

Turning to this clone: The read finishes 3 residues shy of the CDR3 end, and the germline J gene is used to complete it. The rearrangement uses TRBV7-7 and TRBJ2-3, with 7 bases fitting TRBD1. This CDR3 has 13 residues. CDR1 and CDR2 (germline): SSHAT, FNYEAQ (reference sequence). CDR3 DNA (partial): TGTGCGGTACAGGGGTTGGCCCAAGAGACG. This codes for CAVQGLAQET. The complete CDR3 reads CAVQGLAQETQYF.

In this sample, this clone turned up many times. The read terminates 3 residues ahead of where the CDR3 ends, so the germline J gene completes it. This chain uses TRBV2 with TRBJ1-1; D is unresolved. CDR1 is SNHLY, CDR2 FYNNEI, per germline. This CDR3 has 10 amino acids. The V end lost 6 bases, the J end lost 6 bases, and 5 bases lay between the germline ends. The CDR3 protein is CASSGAEAFF. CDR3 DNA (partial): TGTGCCAGCAGCGGGGCTGAA.

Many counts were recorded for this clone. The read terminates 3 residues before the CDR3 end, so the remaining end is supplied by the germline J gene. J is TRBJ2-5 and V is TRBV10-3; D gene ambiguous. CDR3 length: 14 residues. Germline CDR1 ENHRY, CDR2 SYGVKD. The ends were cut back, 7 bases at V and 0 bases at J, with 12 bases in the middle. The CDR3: CAIMGQANQETQYF. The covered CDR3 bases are TGTGCCATCATGGGCCAGGCAAACCAAGAGACC.

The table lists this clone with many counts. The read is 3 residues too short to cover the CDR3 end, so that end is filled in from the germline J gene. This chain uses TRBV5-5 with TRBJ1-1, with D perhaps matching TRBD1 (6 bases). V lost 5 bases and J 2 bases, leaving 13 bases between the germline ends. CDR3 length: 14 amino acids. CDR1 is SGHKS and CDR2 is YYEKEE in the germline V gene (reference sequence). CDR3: CASSLQGINTEAFF. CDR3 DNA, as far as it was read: TGTGCCAGCAGTCTGCAGGGGATAAACACTGAA.